This T cell receptor beta chain emerged from a study of blood T cells in healthy people across ages. Every donor contributed roughly 11 milliliters of peripheral blood by blood draw. Trimming removed 4 bases from V and 2 bases from J, with 16 bases in between. The CDR3 consists of 16 residues. CDR1 and CDR2 (germline): MNHNY, SVGAGI (reference sequence). Study conclusions and caveats: TCR beta diversity, measured per million T cells, fell in a roughly linear way with age. Researchers deemed the diversity estimates from one million T cells underestimates. With unsorted PBMCs, a conclusive comparison of naive versus antigen-experienced cells was not possible.

A second PCR of 7 to 11 cycles used a sample-barcoded 5' primer and a J-beta primer mix. MiXCR, applied by TCRdb to the 5' RACE reads, yields one record per CDR3 protein. The sample has roughly 1,800,000 distinct CDR3 sequences, less than 50% seen once. This clonotype was recorded a few times. The antigen is not known. The chain employs TRBV6-6 and TRBJ2-3, with a tentative D call TRBD1 (6 bases). The sequence came from a woman in her thirties or forties in good health. The specimen sequenced was blood. CDR3 region: CASSFGPGQLTDTQYF. In DNA form, the CDR3 reads TGTGCCAGCAGTTTTGGGCCGGGACAACTCACAGATACGCAGTATTTT.